This record concerns one T cell receptor (beta chain) sequence. The antigen is undetermined. This entry belongs to a study of T-cell memory formation after mild COVID-19. The wider study: Among the donors, TCR clusters were largely specific to each donor. Broader study findings: Contracting clones, day 15 to 85, had balanced CD4/CD8, and later expanders favored CD4+. Confirmation of SARS-CoV-2 specificity was lacking for second-wave clones peaking day 37.

V lost 4 bases, J lost 3 bases, and 7 bases lay in between. CDR3 length: 12 residues. Germline V gives CDR1 MNHEY, CDR2 SVGEGT. TCRdb reprocessed the 5' RACE reads with MiXCR, giving one entry per CDR3 protein. The data show roughly 240,000 distinct CDR3 sequences, roughly 15% seen once. Sequenced sample: PBMCs or a T cell subset sorted from them (not recorded which). The clonotype was recovered from an adult woman who had mild COVID-19 (a few samples of this study predate the infection). Cell type and time point are not known. This chain uses TRBV6-2 or TRBV6-3 with TRBJ2-7; D may be TRBD1 (5 bases). The CDR3 DNA sequence: TGTGCCAGCAGTTCAGGGATCTACGAGCAGTACTTC. Translation: CASSSGIYEQYF.